The 7 T cell receptor beta chains reported below all come from one sample, sequenced in a study of blood T cell repertoires in COVID-19. The protocol was immunoSEQ multiplex PCR, while the TCRdb copy is restricted to in-frame clones and leaves out a portion. Of approximately 160,000 clones listed, more than 90% are singletons. What was sequenced was peripheral blood. These receptors came from a man in his fifties or sixties with acute or convalescent COVID-19.

This chain links TRBV30 with TRBJ1-5; D unresolved. The germline V gene has CDR1 GTSNPN and CDR2 SVGIG (reference sequence). This CDR3 spans 14 amino acids. Trimming pared 2 bases from V and 6 bases from J, leaving 14 bases between. The CDR3 sequence: CAWSLGLGTQPQHF. The CDR3, as DNA: TGTGCCTGGAGTCTGGGCCTGGGCACTCAGCCCCAGCATTTT.

The chain has TRBV5-5 and TRBJ2-7; TRBD2 matches 12 bases. The CDR3 runs to 20 residues. Germline lookup yields CDR1 SGHKS and CDR2 YYEKEE (reference sequence). V lost 1 base and J lost 7; bases outside the gene matches: 21. The CDR3 sequence: CASSLLGGGTTLAGGGEQYF. CDR3 nucleotide sequence: TGTGCCAGCAGCTTGTTAGGCGGGGGGACAACACTAGCGGGAGGTGGTGAGCAGTACTTC.

This clone was counted once. The chain has TRBV2 and TRBJ1-2; possible D gene TRBD1, 5 bases. The CDR3 has 13 residues. Trimming took off 7 bases at V and 2 bases at J, with 11 bases between the two ends. CDR1 and CDR2 from the germline V gene are SNHLY and FYNNEI. The CDR3 loop is CASTGDINYGYTF. The CDR3 nucleotides are TGTGCCAGCACGGGGGATATAAACTATGGCTACACCTTC.

This clone was counted a single time. The chain combines TRBV27 with TRBJ2-7, with 9 bases identical to TRBD2. Trimming cost V 6 bases and J 1 base; bases outside gene matches: 7. This CDR3 has 15 residues. CDR1 is MNHEY and CDR2 is SMNVEV in the germline V gene (reference sequence). The CDR3 sequence is CASRPLTSGSYEQYF. CDR3 nucleotide sequence: TGTGCCAGCAGACCATTAACTAGCGGGTCCTACGAGCAGTACTTC.

The V and J genes are TRBV18 and TRBJ2-4, with D tentatively TRBD1 (5 bases). V was pared by 1 base and J by 1 base, with 5 bases between. The CDR3 spans 14 residues. The V gene's germline CDR1 is KGHSH and CDR2 LQKENI. The DNA for the CDR3 is TGTGCCAGCTCACCACAGGGGGCCAAAAACATTCAGTACTTC. It codes for CASSPQGAKNIQYF.

The chain links TRBV5-4 to TRBJ2-5; TRBD2 agrees at 10 bases. The CDR3 is 15 amino acids. J gave up 5 bases and V 4 bases, and 8 bases lay outside the gene matches. Germline V gene data show CDR1 as SGHNT and CDR2 as YYREEE (reference sequence). The CDR3 protein is CASSNGGLAFETQYF. The CDR3 DNA follows: TGTGCCAGCAGCAACGGGGGACTAGCGTTTGAGACCCAGTACTTC.

The V gene is TRBV12-3 or TRBV12-4, the J gene TRBJ2-2; D remains unclear. Trimming left V 2 bases short and J 4 bases short, with 5 bases between. The CDR3 covers 13 residues. CDR3 DNA: TGTGCCAGCAGTTTAACCAGCACCGGGGAGCTGTTTTTT. Its translation: CASSLTSTGELFF.